The rows below give T cell receptor beta chains drawn from one sample of a study of T cells in Graves' hyperthyroidism and ophthalmopathy. MiXCR, run by TCRdb on the multiplex PCR reads, gives a single entry per CDR3 protein. The sample records 500,000 to 650,000 distinct CDR3 sequences, under 20% being singletons. The material sequenced was blood. The receptors derive from a young woman with Graves' ophthalmopathy. Both conserved end residues are part of each CDR3. A D gene is named only where the DNA matches it firmly. Expanded clones are given a class, and other clones once, few, many or no size at all.

d_call: TRBD1
cdr3_length: 12
v_call: TRBV5-1
j_call: TRBJ1-4
clone_size: few
cdr3_aa: CASSPGQGKLFF
cdr3_nt: TGCGCCAGCAGCCCGGGACAGGGAAAACTGTTTTTT

d_call: TRBD1
cdr3_length: 16
v_call: TRBV19
j_call: TRBJ2-7
clone_size: -
cdr3_aa: CASSPRTGQGGYEQYF
cdr3_nt: TGTGCCAGTAGTCCTCGAACGGGACAGGGGGGCTACGAGCAGTACTTC

d_call: -
cdr3_length: 15
v_call: TRBV28
j_call: TRBJ1-1
clone_size: -
cdr3_aa: CASSLRTRYWGEAFF
cdr3_nt: TGTGCCAGCAGTTTAAGGACAAGGTACTGGGGTGAAGCTTTCTTT

d_call: TRBD1
cdr3_length: 14
v_call: TRBV4-3
j_call: TRBJ2-7
clone_size: few
cdr3_aa: CASSRTGPPYEQYF
cdr3_nt: TGCGCCAGCAGCCGGACAGGGCCGCCCTACGAGCAGTACTTC

d_call: -
cdr3_length: 14
v_call: TRBV7-9
j_call: TRBJ2-3
clone_size: many
cdr3_aa: CASSTRTSTDTQYF
cdr3_nt: TGTGCCAGCAGCACCCGGACTAGCACAGATACGCAGTATTTT

d_call: -
cdr3_length: 15
v_call: TRBV28
j_call: TRBJ1-5
clone_size: -
cdr3_aa: CASSSPGAPNQPQHF
cdr3_nt: TGTGCCAGCAGTTCCCCGGGGGCCCCTAATCAGCCCCAGCATTTT

d_call: -
cdr3_length: 15
v_call: TRBV28
j_call: TRBJ1-1
clone_size: many
cdr3_aa: CASSMPRGGGTEAFF
cdr3_nt: TGTGCCAGCAGTATGCCCAGGGGAGGGGGAACTGAAGCTTTCTTT

d_call: -
cdr3_length: 17
v_call: TRBV12-3/TRBV12-4
j_call: TRBJ2-1
clone_size: many
cdr3_aa: CASSAVGWGASYNEQFF
cdr3_nt: TGTGCCAGCAGTGCTGTCGGGTGGGGGGCTTCCTACAATGAGCAGTTCTTC

d_call: -
cdr3_length: 16
v_call: TRBV7-2
j_call: TRBJ2-7
clone_size: many
cdr3_aa: CASSLAPASRAYEQYF
cdr3_nt: TGTGCCAGCAGCTTAGCGCCGGCTAGCCGAGCCTACGAGCAGTACTTC

d_call: TRBD1
cdr3_length: 15
v_call: TRBV20-1
j_call: TRBJ1-2
clone_size: -
cdr3_aa: CSASRSGGQGAGYTF
cdr3_nt: TGCAGTGCTAGTAGGTCCGGGGGACAGGGCGCTGGCTACACCTTC

d_call: TRBD2
cdr3_length: 16
v_call: TRBV2
j_call: TRBJ2-3
clone_size: many
cdr3_aa: CASSSGTIDRTDTQYF
cdr3_nt: TGTGCCAGCAGCAGCGGGACTATCGACAGAACAGATACGCAGTATTTT

d_call: -
cdr3_length: 16
v_call: TRBV28
j_call: TRBJ2-7
clone_size: many
cdr3_aa: CASTSRGGRLPYEQYF
cdr3_nt: TGTGCCAGCACCTCCCGGGGTGGGCGCCTACCTTACGAGCAGTACTTC

d_call: TRBD2
cdr3_length: 15
v_call: TRBV13
j_call: TRBJ2-3
clone_size: many
cdr3_aa: CASSPGLAGGPRQYF
cdr3_nt: TGTGCCAGCAGCCCGGGACTAGCGGGGGGTCCTAGGCAGTATTTT

d_call: -
cdr3_length: 14
v_call: TRBV2
j_call: TRBJ2-2
clone_size: many
cdr3_aa: CASSATENTGELFF
cdr3_nt: TGTGCCAGCAGTGCCACAGAGAACACCGGGGAGCTGTTTTTT

d_call: -
cdr3_length: 15
v_call: TRBV11-2
j_call: TRBJ1-1
clone_size: many
cdr3_aa: CASSLGVGKASEAFF
cdr3_nt: TGTGCCAGCAGCTTAGGCGTAGGCAAGGCCAGTGAAGCTTTCTTT

d_call: -
cdr3_length: 14
v_call: TRBV12-3/TRBV12-4
j_call: TRBJ2-3
clone_size: few
cdr3_aa: CASSFRVFTDTQYF
cdr3_nt: TGTGCCAGCAGTTTCCGGGTTTTCACGGATACGCAGTATTTT

d_call: TRBD1
cdr3_length: 19
v_call: TRBV2
j_call: TRBJ1-6
clone_size: many
cdr3_aa: CASSAPTGTGGFVNSPLHF
cdr3_nt: TGTGCCAGCAGTGCACCGACCGGGACAGGGGGTTTCGTTAATTCACCCCTCCACTTT

d_call: TRBD1
cdr3_length: 19
v_call: TRBV14
j_call: TRBJ2-2
clone_size: few
cdr3_aa: CASSQVNRGFSLGTGELFF
cdr3_nt: TGTGCCAGCAGCCAAGTGAACAGGGGTTTTTCCTTGGGCACCGGGGAGCTGTTTTTT

d_call: -
cdr3_length: 13
v_call: TRBV11-2
j_call: TRBJ1-1
clone_size: many
cdr3_aa: CASSLIFGVEAFF
cdr3_nt: TGTGCCAGCAGCTTAATTTTCGGCGTTGAAGCTTTCTTT

d_call: -
cdr3_length: 13
v_call: TRBV6-2/TRBV6-3
j_call: TRBJ2-2
clone_size: many
cdr3_aa: CAISTRDTGELFF
cdr3_nt: TGTGCCATCTCGACTAGGGACACCGGGGAGCTGTTTTTT

d_call: -
cdr3_length: 13
v_call: TRBV30
j_call: TRBJ1-5
clone_size: -
cdr3_aa: CACRGRGNQPQHF
cdr3_nt: TGTGCCTGTCGGGGACGGGGCAATCAGCCCCAGCATTTT

d_call: -
cdr3_length: 13
v_call: TRBV19
j_call: TRBJ1-5
clone_size: few
cdr3_aa: CASSITAGQPQHF
cdr3_nt: TGTGCCAGTAGTATTACCGCGGGTCAGCCCCAGCATTTT

d_call: -
cdr3_length: 12
v_call: TRBV28
j_call: TRBJ1-3
clone_size: -
cdr3_aa: CASSRFGNTIYF
cdr3_nt: TGTGCCAGCAGCCGGTTTGGAAACACCATATATTTT

d_call: -
cdr3_length: 17
v_call: TRBV25-1
j_call: TRBJ1-3
clone_size: -
cdr3_aa: CASSERGGAGAGNTIYF
cdr3_nt: TGTGCCAGCAGTGAACGAGGTGGGGCGGGCGCTGGAAACACCATATATTTT

d_call: TRBD1
cdr3_length: 16
v_call: TRBV4-1
j_call: TRBJ2-1
clone_size: few
cdr3_aa: CASSQVWDRGNNEQFF
cdr3_nt: TGCGCCAGCAGCCAAGTTTGGGACAGGGGTAACAATGAGCAGTTCTTC

d_call: TRBD1
cdr3_length: 14
v_call: TRBV9
j_call: TRBJ2-1
clone_size: many
cdr3_aa: CASSVRTGLNEQFF
cdr3_nt: TGTGCCAGCAGCGTACGGACAGGGTTGAATGAGCAGTTCTTC

d_call: -
cdr3_length: 14
v_call: TRBV5-6
j_call: TRBJ2-7
clone_size: -
cdr3_aa: CASSWGGTTYEQYF
cdr3_nt: TGTGCCAGCAGCTGGGGGGGCACCACCTACGAGCAGTACTTC

d_call: -
cdr3_length: 13
v_call: TRBV3-1
j_call: TRBJ2-1
clone_size: many
cdr3_aa: CASSQDLGDHQFF
cdr3_nt: TGTGCCAGCAGCCAAGATCTGGGAGATCACCAGTTCTTC

d_call: -
cdr3_length: 15
v_call: TRBV11-2
j_call: TRBJ1-1
clone_size: many
cdr3_aa: CASSGPGWANTEAFF
cdr3_nt: TGTGCCAGCAGCGGACCAGGGTGGGCGAACACTGAAGCTTTCTTT

d_call: -
cdr3_length: 12
v_call: TRBV13
j_call: TRBJ2-1
clone_size: many
cdr3_aa: CASSYTGSEQFF
cdr3_nt: TGTGCCAGCAGTTATACAGGGAGTGAGCAGTTCTTC

d_call: -
cdr3_length: 13
v_call: TRBV6-1
j_call: TRBJ1-6
clone_size: many
cdr3_aa: CASLSDLNSPLHF
cdr3_nt: TGTGCCAGCCTATCGGACTTGAATTCACCCCTCCACTTT

d_call: -
cdr3_length: 15
v_call: TRBV6-2/TRBV6-3
j_call: TRBJ1-2
clone_size: few
cdr3_aa: CASSPRDVLLYGYTF
cdr3_nt: TGTGCCAGCAGTCCCCGGGACGTTCTCCTATATGGCTACACCTTC

d_call: TRBD1
cdr3_length: 14
v_call: TRBV28
j_call: TRBJ1-2
clone_size: few
cdr3_aa: CASSSLDRGVGYTF
cdr3_nt: TGTGCCAGCAGTTCCCTGGACAGGGGGGTTGGCTACACCTTC

d_call: TRBD1
cdr3_length: 14
v_call: TRBV27
j_call: TRBJ2-7
clone_size: many
cdr3_aa: CASSSYGDSYEQYF
cdr3_nt: TGTGCCAGCAGTTCCTACGGGGACAGCTACGAGCAGTACTTC

d_call: -
cdr3_length: 14
v_call: TRBV4-1
j_call: TRBJ2-2
clone_size: -
cdr3_aa: CASSPPGEAGELFF
cdr3_nt: TGCGCCAGCAGCCCTCCAGGGGAGGCCGGGGAGCTGTTTTTT

d_call: -
cdr3_length: 13
v_call: TRBV7-2
j_call: TRBJ1-2
clone_size: many
cdr3_aa: CASSLDGGWGYTF
cdr3_nt: TGTGCCAGCAGCTTAGATGGGGGTTGGGGCTACACCTTC

d_call: -
cdr3_length: 16
v_call: TRBV18
j_call: TRBJ1-1
clone_size: many
cdr3_aa: CASSPIAGQDRTEAFF
cdr3_nt: TGTGCCAGCTCACCAATTGCGGGTCAGGACCGCACTGAAGCTTTCTTT

d_call: -
cdr3_length: 15
v_call: TRBV5-1
j_call: TRBJ1-5
clone_size: many
cdr3_aa: CASSLEFGGNQPQHF
cdr3_nt: TGCGCCAGCAGCTTGGAGTTCGGGGGCAATCAGCCCCAGCATTTT

d_call: TRBD2
cdr3_length: 13
v_call: TRBV20-1
j_call: TRBJ2-1
clone_size: few
cdr3_aa: CSANSRGAGGQFF
cdr3_nt: TGCAGTGCTAATTCTCGGGGGGCGGGGGGGCAGTTCTTC

d_call: -
cdr3_length: 15
v_call: TRBV10-3
j_call: TRBJ2-3
clone_size: many
cdr3_aa: CAISPAAAKTDTQYF
cdr3_nt: TGTGCCATCAGCCCCGCCGCAGCAAAGACAGATACGCAGTATTTT

d_call: -
cdr3_length: 13
v_call: TRBV4-3
j_call: TRBJ2-3
clone_size: -
cdr3_aa: CASSSRTPDTQYF
cdr3_nt: TGCGCCAGCAGCTCGCGCACCCCAGATACGCAGTATTTT

d_call: TRBD2
cdr3_length: 22
v_call: TRBV7-2
j_call: TRBJ2-1
clone_size: many
cdr3_aa: CASSLALMGGLAGGPVYNEQFF
cdr3_nt: TGTGCCAGCAGCTTAGCGCTTATGGGGGGGCTAGCGGGAGGACCCGTCTACAATGAGCAGTTCTTC

d_call: TRBD2
cdr3_length: 15
v_call: TRBV3-1
j_call: TRBJ2-5
clone_size: -
cdr3_aa: CASTTTSEYQETQYF
cdr3_nt: TGTGCCAGCACCACAACTAGCGAATATCAAGAGACCCAGTACTTC

d_call: TRBD2
cdr3_length: 14
v_call: TRBV7-8
j_call: TRBJ2-5
clone_size: many
cdr3_aa: CASSSGTSGETQYF
cdr3_nt: TGTGCCAGCAGCTCCGGGACTAGCGGGGAGACCCAGTACTTC